This T cell receptor (beta chain) came from a study of shared clonotypes between healthy human individuals (dated by TCRdb to the early 2020s). Study-level background: The cohort included a few men and a couple of women between 18 and 49 years of age. To estimate repertoire size and how much clonotype sharing occurs between individuals, the study deeply sequenced the blood TCR repertoires of five healthy adults. Leukapheresis yielded between about 0.94 and 9 billion PBMCs per donor. To increase sequencing depth and limit assay-specific biases, TCR repertoire library preparation and sequencing were carried out by different laboratories using diverse techniques.

The germline V gene (reference sequence) supplies CDR1 LNHDA and CDR2 SQIVND. Measured from the cysteine to the phenylalanine, the CDR3 is 14 residues long. The only DNA kept is the CDR3, 42 bases in frame from the first base. Deletion took 3 bases off V and 0 bases off J, with a span of 8 bases between the germline ends. With regard to this clone: Which antigen it targets is not known. Per-nucleotide qualities are absent, and no much larger clonotype sits a single base away.

TCR CDR3 regions were amplified from genomic DNA by multiplex PCR using the deep immunoSEQ assay. Extracted genomic DNA from each cell subset was spread evenly across all wells of several immunoSEQ 96-well plates, with each plate serving as a replicate. For unsorted PBMC, each replicate PCR was loaded with about 300 ng genomic DNA, equivalent to roughly 31,000 T cell genomes. Genomic DNA from unsorted PBMC was sequenced over ten immunoSEQ deep assay plates. The purified libraries were quantified using a Qubit 3.0 fluorometer, sized with a Bioanalyzer 2100, and then quantified again using the KAPA Library Quantification kit. Every immunoSEQ 96-well plate was sequenced on a separate single-read 150-cycle Illumina NextSeq 550 flow cell. The authors' pipeline ran thus. The immunoSEQ output contained only junctional sequences without quality scores, so filtering could not match that applied to full-length reads. To assign V/J genes and CDR3, sequences were annotated against IMGT germline references using PyIR, a Python wrapper for IgBLAST v1.9. Reads were filtered out if the reads had weak V/J assignments (E-value above 1e-6), no CDR3, stop codons, out-of-frame junctions, or ambiguous translated residues. V3J clonotypes were defined by identical inferred V gene, J gene, and CDR3 amino acid sequence. Percentage overlap between repertoires was computed as shared unique clonotypes divided by the size of the smaller repertoire. Three approaches were used to assess repertoire richness: RTK rarefaction, the Chao1 estimator, and Recon v2.1 estimates of unobserved clonotypes. What TCRdb holds here is the immuneACCESS table cut down to in-frame rearrangements. Part of the clones is not present; checked against another copy, under half of the missing clones reflect an unresolved V gene, and the others are unexplained. V, J and clone size were drawn from that table, and D and trimming were deduced from the DNA. For this sample the table gives hundreds of thousands of clones, of which roughly four fifths were detected only once. Around 12% of the sample lies in the top ten.

Donors were healthy HIV-negative adults with no recently reported acute infections or vaccinations. Every donor was a Caucasian adult residing in Nashville, Tennessee, USA. For unsorted samples, tens of millions of PBMCs were counted, and genomic DNA was extracted using the QIAamp DNA Blood Mini kit. After blood collection by leukapheresis, PBMCs were isolated using Ficoll-Histopaque density gradient centrifugation and then cryopreserved in the vapor phase of liquid nitrogen. Paper-wide results and their limitations: Because the study included a small number of donors, the genetic and exposure-history diversity represented was limited. Pairwise subsampling led to the expectation that sequencing depth would affect the degree of clonotype sharing among donors. Sampling was limited to blood, and TCR repertoires in tissue likely differ from TCR repertoires in blood.

The material sequenced was PBMCs. The rearranged segments are TRBV19 and TRBJ1-2; tentative D gene TRBD1, with 5 bases matching. The clonotype was recovered from a middle-aged woman in good health. Some clones in this sample may be carry-over from other donors' samples. The CDR3 region reads CASSIQGPNYGYTF. The DNA sequence is TGTGCCAGTAGTATCCAGGGACCTAACTATGGCTACACCTTC. The entire variable domain, with the stretches around the CDR3 drawn from the reference TRBV19 and TRBJ1-2 proteins, is DGGITQSPKYLFRKEGQNVTLSCEQNLNHDAMYWYRQDPGQGLRLIYYSQIVNDFQKGDIAEGYSVSREKKESFPLTVTSAQKNPTAFYLCASSIQGPNYGYTFGSGTRLTVV.